Below are 3 T cell receptor beta chains sequenced from a single sample in a study of blood T cell repertoires in COVID-19. TCRdb's table, derived via immunoSEQ multiplex PCR, lists solely in-frame clones and lacks some. The top ten clones hold 1.8% of a sample with around 110,000 clones, 90% of them seen once. Sequencing used peripheral blood. The origin of the receptors is a human donor with active COVID-19. The donor label of this sample is uncertain.

This clone was seen only a few times. The chain recombines TRBV4-1 with TRBJ1-6; 9 nucleotides line up with TRBD1. J lost 9 bases, V lost 0 bases, and 3 bases had no gene match. CDR1 and CDR2 from the germline V gene are MGHRA and YSYEKL. The CDR3 has 15 residues. In nucleotides, the CDR3 is TGCGCCAGCAGCCAAGACGGGACAGGGAGTTCACCCCTCCACTTT. Encoded protein: CASSQDGTGSSPLHF.

The V gene is TRBV28, the J gene TRBJ1-1; 7 nucleotides agree with TRBD1. Germline CDR1 reads MDHEN; CDR2 reads SYDVKM. J lost 2 bases, V lost 6 bases, and 9 bases had no gene match. CDR3 length: 15 amino acids. CDR3 DNA: TGTGCCAGCAGAGCTAGGACAGGACGAAACACTGAAGCTTTCTTT. This sequence encodes CASRARTGRNTEAFF.

The chain is built from TRBV9 and TRBJ1-1, with TRBD1 identical over 10 bases. The CDR3 totals 16 residues. V lost 3 bases and J lost 0; bases outside the gene matches: 5. The V gene's germline CDR1 is SGDLS and CDR2 YYNGEE. DNA of the CDR3: TGTGCCAGCAGCGGGGACAGGGGAAAGATGAACACTGAAGCTTTCTTT. The encoded protein is CASSGDRGKMNTEAFF.